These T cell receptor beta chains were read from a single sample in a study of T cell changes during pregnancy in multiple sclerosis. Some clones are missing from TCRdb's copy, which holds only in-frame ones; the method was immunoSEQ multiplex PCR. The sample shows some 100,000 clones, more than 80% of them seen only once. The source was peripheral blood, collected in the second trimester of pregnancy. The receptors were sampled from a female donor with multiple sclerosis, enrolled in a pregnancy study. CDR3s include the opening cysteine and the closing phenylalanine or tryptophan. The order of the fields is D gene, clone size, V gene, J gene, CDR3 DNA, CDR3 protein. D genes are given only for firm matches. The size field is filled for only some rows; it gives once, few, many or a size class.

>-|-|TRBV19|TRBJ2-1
TGTGCCAGTAGTATAGGGAAGCGGTCCTACAATGAGCAGTTCTTC
CASSIGKRSYNEQFF
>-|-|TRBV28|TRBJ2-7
TGTGCCAGCAGCTCTCCGCTCCTCACTAAATACGAGCAGTACTTC
CASSSPLLTKYEQYF
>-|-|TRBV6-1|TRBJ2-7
TGTGCCAGCAGTGAAGTCGTGTTCTCCTACGAGCAGTACTTC
CASSEVVFSYEQYF
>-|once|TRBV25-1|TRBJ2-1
TGTGCCAGCAGTGTTCCAGGGCCCTACAATGAGCAGTTCTTC
CASSVPGPYNEQFF
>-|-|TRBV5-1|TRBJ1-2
TGCGCCAGCAGCTTGGCCGTGACTGGCTATGGCTACACCTTC
CASSLAVTGYGYTF
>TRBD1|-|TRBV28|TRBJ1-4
TGTGCCAGCAGTTTGCAGGGGGGAAACGAAAAACTGTTTTTT
CASSLQGGNEKLFF
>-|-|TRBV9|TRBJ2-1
TGTGCCAGCAGCGTAGTAGCTCGTGGGGAGCAGTTCTTC
CASSVVARGEQFF
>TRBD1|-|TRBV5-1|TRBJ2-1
TGCGCCAGCACCCAGGGGGAATACAATGAGCAGTTCTTC
CASTQGEYNEQFF
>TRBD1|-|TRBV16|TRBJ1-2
TGTGCCAGCAGCCACGATTACGACAGGGTGGGCGGCTACACCTTC
CASSHDYDRVGGYTF
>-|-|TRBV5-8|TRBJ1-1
TGTGCCAGCAGCTTGGGGGGCCCCAACACTGAAGCTTTCTTT
CASSLGGPNTEAFF
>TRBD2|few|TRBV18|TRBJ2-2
TGTGCCAGCTCACCAGAAGCGGGAGCGTTGAACACCGGGGAGCTGTTTTTT
CASSPEAGALNTGELFF
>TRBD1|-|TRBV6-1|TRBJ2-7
TGTGCCAGCAGTGCCGACGGGGGACAGGGCTCCTACGAGCAGTACTTC
CASSADGGQGSYEQYF
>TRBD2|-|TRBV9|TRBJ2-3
TGTGCCAGCAGCGTACAGACTAGCGGGGTGGATACGCAGTATTTT
CASSVQTSGVDTQYF
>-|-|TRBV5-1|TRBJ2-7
TGCGCCAGCAGCGGGGGGGGCAGCCCCTACGAGCAGTACTTC
CASSGGGSPYEQYF
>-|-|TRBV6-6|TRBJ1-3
TGTGCCTTGGTCCAGGCCCCCTCTCTAGGAAACACCATATATTTT
CALVQAPSLGNTIYF
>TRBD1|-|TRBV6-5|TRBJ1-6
TGTGCCAGCAGTACGACAGGGGTCAATTCACCCCTCCACTTT
CASSTTGVNSPLHF
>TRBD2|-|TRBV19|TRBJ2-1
TGTGCCAGTAGTCCGGGACTAGTACATGGTGAGCAGTTCTTC
CASSPGLVHGEQFF
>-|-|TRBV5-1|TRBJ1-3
TGCGCCAGCAGCTTGGAACTGCTGAGCTCTGGAAACACCATATATTTT
CASSLELLSSGNTIYF
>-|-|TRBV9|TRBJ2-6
TGTGCCAGCACCCAACAGGGATTTACTGGGGCCAACGTCCTGACTTTC
CASTQQGFTGANVLTF
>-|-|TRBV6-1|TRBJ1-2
TGTGCCAGCAGTGAAGCGTGGCTCCAAAACTATGGCTACACCTTC
CASSEAWLQNYGYTF
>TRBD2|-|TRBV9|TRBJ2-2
TGTGCCAGCAGCATGACTAGCTGGACCGGGGAGCTGTTTTTT
CASSMTSWTGELFF
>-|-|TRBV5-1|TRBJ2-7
TGCGCCAGCAGTTCGGCGACAGTATCGCTCTACGAGCAGTACTTC
CASSSATVSLYEQYF
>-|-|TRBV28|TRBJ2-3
TGTGCCAGCAGTTTATCGGTAACCACAGATACGCAGTATTTT
CASSLSVTTDTQYF
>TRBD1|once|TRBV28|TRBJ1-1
TGTGCCAGCAAAATAAGGGACAGGACGATCGACACTGAAGCTTTCTTT
CASKIRDRTIDTEAFF
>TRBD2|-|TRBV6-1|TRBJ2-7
TGTGCCAGCAGTGAAGAGGCGGGAGGGCCCAGCGAGCAGTACTTC
CASSEEAGGPSEQYF
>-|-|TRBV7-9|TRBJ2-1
TGTGCCAGCAGCTTTAAGAGGGCGGCGTACAATGAGCAGTTCTTC
CASSFKRAAYNEQFF
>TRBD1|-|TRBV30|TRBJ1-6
TGTGCCTGGAGAGGAGACAGGGGGCAAAATTCACCCCTCCACTTT
CAWRGDRGQNSPLHF
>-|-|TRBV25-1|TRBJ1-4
TGTGCCAGCAGTGACAGGGGTAGCAGTGAAAAACTGTTTTTT
CASSDRGSSEKLFF
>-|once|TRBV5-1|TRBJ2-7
TGCGCCAGCAGCTTGGAACCCGGAGGGACCTACGAGCAGTACTTC
CASSLEPGGTYEQYF
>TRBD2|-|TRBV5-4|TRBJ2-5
TGTGCCAGCAGCTTTCGGACTAGCGTGGAGACCCAGTACTTC
CASSFRTSVETQYF
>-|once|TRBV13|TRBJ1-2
TGTGCCAGCAGCTTATCCGACTATGGCTACACCTTC
CASSLSDYGYTF
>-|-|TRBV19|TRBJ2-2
TGTGCCAGTAGTATAGCTGAAGGGGCCCCGAACACCGGGGAGCTGTTTTTT
CASSIAEGAPNTGELFF
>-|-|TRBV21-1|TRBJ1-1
TGTGCCAGCAGCGGGTTAACAGGGGACACTGAAGCTTTCTTT
CASSGLTGDTEAFF
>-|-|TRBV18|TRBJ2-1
TGTGCCAGCTCCCTGACGGACAGCTCCTACAATGAGCAGTTCTTC
CASSLTDSSYNEQFF
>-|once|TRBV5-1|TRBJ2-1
TGCGCCAGCAGCGCAGGGACTCACGAGCAGTTCTTC
CASSAGTHEQFF
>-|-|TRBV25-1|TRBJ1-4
TGTGCCAGCAGTGAGTCAGGGGACGAAAAACTGTTTTTT
CASSESGDEKLFF
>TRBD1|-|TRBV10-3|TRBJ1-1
TGTGCCATCAGGACAGGGGGCAACACTGAAGCTTTCTTT
CAIRTGGNTEAFF
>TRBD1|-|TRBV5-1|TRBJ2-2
TGCGCCAGCAGCCCTGGAGCCAGGTCAGGGGGAGACACCGGGGAGCTGTTTTTT
CASSPGARSGGDTGELFF
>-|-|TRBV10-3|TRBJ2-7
TGTGCCATCAGACAGGGAACCGACGAGCAGTACTTC
CAIRQGTDEQYF
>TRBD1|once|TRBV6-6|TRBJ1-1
TGTGCCAGTTGTGACAGGGGTTTGCCTGAAGCTTTCTTT
CASCDRGLPEAFF
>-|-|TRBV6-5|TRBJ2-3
TGTGCCAGCAGTTATACAAGCGGAAGTGGCACAGATACGCAGTATTTT
CASSYTSGSGTDTQYF
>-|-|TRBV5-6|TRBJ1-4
TGTGCCAGCAGCTTGGCCCTTGGGACTCGAACTAATGAAAAACTGTTTTTT
CASSLALGTRTNEKLFF
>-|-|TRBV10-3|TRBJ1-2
TGTGCCATCAGTGAGTCGATAGGTTTAGGACAGCTGATCTATGGCTACACCTTC
CAISESIGLGQLIYGYTF
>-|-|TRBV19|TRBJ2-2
TGTGCCAGTAGTTTCAATGCCGGGGAGCTGTTTTTT
CASSFNAGELFF
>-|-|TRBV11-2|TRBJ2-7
TGTGCCAGCAGCTTAGGGGGAGGTTGGGGAGAAAGCTACTACGAGCAGTACTTC
CASSLGGGWGESYYEQYF
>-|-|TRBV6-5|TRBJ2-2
TGTGCCAGCAGTTACCGGAGCGGGAACACCGGGGAGCTGTTTTTT
CASSYRSGNTGELFF
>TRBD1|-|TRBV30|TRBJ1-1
TGTGCCTGGAGCCCCTTTTCTCGGACAGGGCTAATGAGAGGCACTGAAGCTTTCTTT
CAWSPFSRTGLMRGTEAFF
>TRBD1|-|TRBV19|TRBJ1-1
TGTGCCAGTAGTAATCAGGGGGGAAACACTGAAGCTTTCTTT
CASSNQGGNTEAFF
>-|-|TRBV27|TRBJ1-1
TGTGCCAGCAGTTTATCGGGGGGGAGCACTGAAGCTTTCTTT
CASSLSGGSTEAFF
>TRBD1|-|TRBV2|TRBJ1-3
TGTGCCAGCGCCGACAGGGGGCTTTTCAGTGGAAACACCATATATTTT
CASADRGLFSGNTIYF
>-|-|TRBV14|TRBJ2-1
TGTGCCAGCAGCCAAGCCGGTGCGGGCAGGCAGTTCTTC
CASSQAGAGRQFF
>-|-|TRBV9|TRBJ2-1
TGTGCCAGCAGCGCCGGCCCGAGCGATGAGCAGTTCTTC
CASSAGPSDEQFF
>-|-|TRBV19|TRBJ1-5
TGTGCCAGTAGTATATTGACACCGGAGGGCAATCAGCCCCAGCATTTT
CASSILTPEGNQPQHF